This passage covers 31 T cell receptor beta chains from one sample sequenced in a study of blood T cell repertoires in COVID-19 (dated by TCRdb to about 2020). The library relied on the immunoSEQ multiplex PCR assay. TCRdb carries this immuneACCESS record with in-frame sequences only. Its versions omit some clonotypes, under half of them owing to an unresolved V gene in the studies checked, with the rest unexplained. The sample yields 200,000 to 250,000 clones; about nine tenths were counted once. 0.85% to 0.95% of the sample is held by the ten biggest clonotypes. The sample consisted of PBMCs or T cells enriched from blood (not recorded which). These receptor sequences come from a man in his forties or fifties who had been exposed to COVID-19.

The CDR3 spells CASSQIRGNEQYF. The CDR3 nucleotides are TGCGCCAGCAGCCAGATCCGGGGGAACGAGCAGTACTTC. The chain combines TRBV4-1 with TRBJ2-7; a possible D gene is TRBD2 (6 bases). The CDR3 loop spans 13 amino acids. Trimming removed 3 bases from V and 5 bases from J, with 11 bases in between. Germline lookup yields CDR1 MGHRA and CDR2 YSYEKL.

The chain is built from TRBV5-6 and TRBJ2-3; no reliable D call. The CDR3 consists of 13 residues. V was trimmed by 0 bases and J by 2 bases, leaving 4 bases between them. The germline V gene encodes CDR1 SGHDT and CDR2 YYEEEE. In DNA, the CDR3 is TGTGCCAGCAGCTTGGTCTTCACAGATACGCAGTATTTT. This codes for CASSLVFTDTQYF.

The J gene is TRBJ2-6, the V gene TRBV5-4; 7 nucleotides align to TRBD1. Germline V gives CDR1 SGHNT, CDR2 YYREEE (reference sequence). The V gene end was trimmed by 10 bases and the J gene end by 0 bases; junction bases not matched to a gene: 7. The CDR3 totals 15 residues. This CDR3 reads CADRDSISGANVLTF. Here the CDR3 DNA reads TGTGCCGACCGGGACAGCATCTCTGGGGCCAACGTCCTGACTTTC.

V gene TRBV18 combines with J gene TRBJ2-1; 11 bases agree with TRBD2. Trimming cost V 0 bases and J 4 bases; bases outside gene matches: 2. CDR3 length: 16 residues. Germline V gene lookup returns CDR1 KGHSH and CDR2 LQKENI. CDR3 nucleotides: TGTGCCAGCTCACCACCGGGACTAGCGGATTACAATGAGCAGTTCTTC. Translating gives CASSPPGLADYNEQFF.

The V and J genes are TRBV24-1 and TRBJ1-5; TRBD1 matches 12 bases. CDR1 is KGHDR, CDR2 SFDVKD, per germline. Trimming at V came to 4 bases and at J to 2 bases, leaving 11 bases not matched to a gene. The CDR3 is 19 residues long. CDR3 sequence: CATSDPGTGGFGGNQPQHF. The DNA for the CDR3 is TGTGCCACCAGTGACCCCGGGACAGGGGGCTTCGGTGGCAATCAGCCCCAGCATTTT.

This clone has only one observation. The chain joins TRBV30 to TRBJ1-1; D remains ambiguous. This CDR3 region has 14 residues. Germline CDR1 GTSNPN, CDR2 SVGIG (reference sequence). The germline V and J ends were trimmed by 2 bases and 3 bases, with 13 bases remaining between them. The CDR3 nucleotides are TGTGCCTGGAGTCATTTGGCGGAGTACACTGAAGCTTTCTTT. It specifies CAWSHLAEYTEAFF. The entire variable domain, with the rest obtained from reference TRBV30 and TRBJ1-1, is as follows: SQTIHQWPATLVQPVGSPLSLECTVEGTSNPNLYWYRQAAGRGLQLLFYSVGIGQISSEVPQNLSASRPQDRQFILSSKKLLLSDSGFYLCAWSHLAEYTEAFFGQGTRLTVV.

The V gene is TRBV6-5, the J gene TRBJ2-2, with 10 bases lining up with TRBD1. The V gene end was trimmed by 4 bases and the J gene end by 7 bases; junction bases not matched to a gene: 6. CDR1 and CDR2 (germline): MNHEY, SVGAGI. The CDR3 consists of 15 residues. The CDR3 DNA is TGTGCCAGCAGTTCCCCGGGACAGGGGTTCGGGGAGCTGTTTTTT. Encoded protein: CASSSPGQGFGELFF.

This clone occurred a few times. The chain couples TRBV7-9 to TRBJ2-7, with D hard to call. The germline CDR1 and CDR2 sequences are SEHNR and FQNEAQ (reference sequence). Trimming stripped 6 bases from V and 4 bases from J, with 7 bases between. The CDR3 covers 11 residues. The CDR3 sequence is CASSQAYEQYF. The CDR3 DNA sequence: TGTGCCAGCAGTCAAGCTTACGAGCAGTACTTC.

V and J are TRBV5-1 and TRBJ1-2; TRBD1 matches 9 bases. CDR1 and CDR2 (germline): SGHRS, YFSETQ. This CDR3 comprises 17 residues. V lost 3 bases, J lost 1 base, and 10 bases stayed unmatched. This chain's CDR3 is CASSSQFGDRDNYGYTF. CDR3 sequence (DNA): TGCGCCAGCAGCTCTCAATTCGGGGACAGGGATAACTATGGCTACACCTTC.

The chain recombines TRBV19 with TRBJ2-3, with 12 bases fitting TRBD1. V lost 3 bases and J lost 4; bases outside the gene matches: 8. CDR3 length equals 17 residues. Per germline, CDR1 LNHDA and CDR2 SQIVND (reference sequence). CDR3: CASSIPGQGAGADTQYF. As DNA, the CDR3 is TGTGCCAGTAGTATCCCGGGACAGGGGGCTGGGGCAGATACGCAGTATTTT. Variable domain in full (rest from reference TRBV19 and TRBJ2-3): DGGITQSPKYLFRKEGQNVTLSCEQNLNHDAMYWYRQDPGQGLRLIYYSQIVNDFQKGDIAEGYSVSREKKESFPLTVTSAQKNPTAFYLCASSIPGQGAGADTQYFGPGTRLTVL.

The genes are TRBV7-9 and TRBJ2-7; D is perhaps TRBD1 (5 bases). The CDR3 covers 12 residues. Germline V gene data show CDR1 as SEHNR and CDR2 as FQNEAQ (reference sequence). Trimming pared 3 bases from V and 3 bases from J, leaving 6 bases between. CDR3 nucleotide sequence: TGTGCCAGCAGCTTTCAGGGCTACGAGCAGTACGTC. This translates into CASSFQGYEQYV.

This sequence joins TRBV4-1 and TRBJ2-4; TRBD2 is a possible D gene (6 bases). The CDR3 sequence is 16 residues long. Germline CDR1 MGHRA, CDR2 YSYEKL. Between the trimmed V and J ends, which lost 0 bases and 0 bases, there was a span of 9 bases. The CDR3 bases are TGCGCCAGCAGCCAAGATAGCGGACTAGCCAAAAACATTCAGTACTTC. Translated, it gives CASSQDSGLAKNIQYF.

Turning to this clone: The same CDR3 is also encoded by other DNA sequences in this sample. The V call is TRBV5-1, the J call TRBJ1-1; D possibly corresponds to TRBD1 (6 bases). There are 15 residues in the CDR3. The V end was cut by 1 base, the J end by 1 base, with 11 bases between. Germline CDR1 reads SGHRS; CDR2 reads YFSETQ. The CDR3 bases are TGCGCCAGCAGCTTGAGAACAGGGTGGAACACTGAAGCTTTCTTT. It encodes CASSLRTGWNTEAFF.

V is TRBV11-2 and J is TRBJ1-1, with D unclear. Trimming pared 1 base from V and 11 bases from J, leaving 14 bases between. Germline CDR1 and CDR2: SGHAT and FQNNGV. This CDR3 has 13 residues. This CDR3 reads CASSLGEAVKAFF. CDR3 coding DNA: TGTGCCAGCAGCTTAGGAGAGGCAGTTAAGGCTTTCTTT. The whole variable domain, remainder taken from reference TRBV11-2 and TRBJ1-1, is EAGVAQSPRYKIIEKRQSVAFWCNPISGHATLYWYQQILGQGPKLLIQFQNNGVVDDSQLPKDRFSAERLKGVDSTLKIQPAKLEDSAVYLCASSLGEAVKAFFGQGTRLTVV.

The CDR3 sequence: CSVLENDYGYTF. The CDR3 DNA is TGCAGCGTTCTAGAAAACGACTATGGCTACACCTTC. The J gene is TRBJ1-2, the V gene TRBV29-1; D remains unclear. Trimming stripped 5 bases from V and 3 bases from J, with 10 bases between. CDR1 SQVTM and CDR2 ANQGSEA come from the germline V gene. The CDR3 covers 12 residues.

Regarding this clone: Sequence at one end of the junction differs from germline and may be a read error. The chain combines TRBV19 with TRBJ1-1; D might be TRBD1 (6 bases). Germline CDR1 LNHDA, CDR2 SQIVND (reference sequence). The CDR3 consists of 13 residues. CDR3 amino acids: CASKQNRELEDFF. CDR3 DNA: TGTGCCAGTAAACAAAACAGGGAACTTGAAGATTTCTTT.

The chain combines TRBV7-8 with TRBJ1-1; D gene unclear. The CDR3 sequence is 12 residues long. V shed 2 bases and J shed 4 bases, with 5 bases lying between them. Germline V gene data show CDR1 as SGHVS and CDR2 as FQNEAQ. Here the CDR3 DNA reads TGTGCCAGCAGCTTATCACTCACTGAAGCTTTCTTT. Its protein product is CASSLSLTEAFF.

The chain carries TRBV5-6 and TRBJ2-2; 9 positions agree with TRBD1. The CDR3 totals 16 residues. The V segment lost 4 bases and the J segment 4 bases; nucleotides outside the gene matches: 8. Germline V gives CDR1 SGHDT, CDR2 YYEEEE. In DNA, the CDR3 is TGTGCCAGCAGCCCGGGGGGACAGGGTTTCACCGGGGAGCTGTTTTTT. It codes for CASSPGGQGFTGELFF.

The chain employs TRBV7-3 and TRBJ1-1, with 10 bases lining up with TRBD1. The CDR3 has 13 residues. V was pared by 3 bases and J by 11 bases, with 6 bases of the junction left unmatched. The V gene's germline CDR1 is SGHTA and CDR2 FQGTGA. The CDR3 sequence: CASSLTGGGLAFF. Here the CDR3 DNA reads TGTGCCAGCAGCTTGACAGGGGGCGGGTTGGCTTTCTTT.

This chain links TRBV18 with TRBJ2-3; 7 nucleotides agree with TRBD1. From germline, CDR1 is KGHSH and CDR2 LQKENI. Trimming took 4 bases from V and 2 from J; bases not matched to a gene: 12. CDR3 size: 17 residues. The CDR3 loop is CASSLLPGQRTTDTQYF. In nucleotides, the CDR3 is TGTGCCAGCTCACTATTACCGGGACAGCGGACCACAGATACGCAGTATTTT.

This chain joins TRBV7-2 and TRBJ2-5; 7 bases agree with TRBD1. V shed 2 bases and J 2 bases; nucleotides not matched to a gene: 5. CDR3 length equals 15 residues. CDR1 and CDR2 (germline): SGHTA, FQGNSA. In DNA, the CDR3 is TGTGCCAGCAGCTTACAGGGACAGCATCAAGAGACCCAGTACTTC. Translated, it gives CASSLQGQHQETQYF.

The chain couples TRBV4-2 to TRBJ1-4, with 7 nucleotides matching TRBD1. The V segment lost 1 base and the J segment 10 bases; nucleotides outside the gene matches: 9. This CDR3 comprises 15 residues. The germline gives CDR1 LGHNA, CDR2 YNFKEQ. The CDR3 DNA is TGTGCCAGCAGCCAAGTCCCCAGGGGGAACGGAAAACTGTTTTTT. It yields the protein CASSQVPRGNGKLFF.

The chain couples TRBV9 to TRBJ1-1, with D perhaps matching TRBD1 (6 bases). Germline V gene sequence: CDR1 SGDLS, CDR2 YYNGEE. Trimming shortened V by 6 bases and J by 1 base, and 13 bases separated the two germline ends. The CDR3 loop spans 14 amino acids. DNA of the CDR3: TGTGCCAGCACCGAAGTACAGGGGAACACTGAAGCTTTCTTT. It codes for CASTEVQGNTEAFF. The complete variable domain, with remaining parts taken from reference TRBV9 and TRBJ1-1, reads DSGVTQTPKHLITATGQRVTLRCSPRSGDLSVYWYQQSLDQGLQFLIQYYNGEERAKGNILERFSAQQFPDLHSELNLSSLELGDSALYFCASTEVQGNTEAFFGQGTRLTVV.

The rearrangement links TRBV7-8 to TRBJ2-5; D unclear. Per germline, CDR1 SGHVS and CDR2 FQNEAQ. The length of the CDR3 is 16 residues. V dropped 1 base and J dropped 5 bases, with 17 bases sitting between them. CDR3 region: CASSLGPVLSAETQYF. The CDR3 coding sequence is TGTGCCAGCAGCTTAGGGCCCGTACTAAGCGCGGAGACCCAGTACTTC.

V usage is TRBV30 and J usage is TRBJ1-5; no clear D. Germline V gene data show CDR1 as GTSNPN and CDR2 as SVGIG (reference sequence). CDR3 size: 13 residues. Trimming removed 0 bases from V and 3 bases from J, with 6 bases in between. The chain's CDR3 is CAWSVQVNQPQHF. CDR3 bases: TGTGCCTGGAGTGTACAAGTCAATCAGCCCCAGCATTTT.

This chain joins TRBV18 and TRBJ1-1, with TRBD1 matching over 7 bases. Germline CDR1 KGHSH, CDR2 LQKENI. Germline trimming cut 8 bases from V and 3 bases from J; bases unmatched to any gene: 12. This CDR3 is 15 amino acids long. CDR3 nucleotide sequence: TGTGCCAGCCAACAGGGGATCCTTGGCGACACTGAAGCTTTCTTT. This translates into CASQQGILGDTEAFF.

The CDR3 region is CASSLAPGSGNTIYF. The DNA for the CDR3 is TGTGCCAGCAGTTTAGCCCCAGGCTCTGGAAACACCATATATTTT. The V and J genes are TRBV28 and TRBJ1-3; D remains unclear. Germline-derived CDR1 and CDR2 are MDHEN and SYDVKM. The CDR3 runs to 15 residues. Trimming took 2 bases from V and 0 from J, leaving 8 bases between them.

This sequence joins TRBV28 and TRBJ1-5; D perhaps matches TRBD1 (5 bases). CDR1 and CDR2 from the germline V gene are MDHEN and SYDVKM. The CDR3 spans 16 residues. Trimming took 4 bases from V and 5 from J, leaving 18 bases between them. Here the CDR3 reads CASSSLTGVGHQPQHF. In DNA form, the CDR3 reads TGTGCCAGCAGTTCTCTGACGGGGGTCGGGCATCAGCCCCAGCATTTT.

On this clone itself: The sample has other DNA sequences that encode this CDR3 too. This chain connects TRBV7-3 to TRBJ2-1; 7 nucleotides line up with TRBD2. The CDR3 runs to 15 residues. The trim removed 1 base at V and 3 bases at J, leaving 3 bases unmatched. The germline CDR1 and CDR2 sequences are SGHTA and FQGTGA. CDR3 DNA: TGTGCCAGCAGCTTAAGCGGCGGGAGCTACAATGAGCAGTTCTTC. Protein sequence: CASSLSGGSYNEQFF.

The rearrangement joins TRBV9 to TRBJ2-3; D unclear. This CDR3 is built from 17 residues. V lost 4 bases to trimming and J lost 0 bases, with 18 bases between them. Germline CDR1 is SGDLS and CDR2 is YYNGEE. CDR3 coding DNA: TGTGCCAGCAGCCCCAGGTTCTCGGCCCTCAGCACAGATACGCAGTATTTT. Its translation: CASSPRFSALSTDTQYF. The entire variable domain, with the rest obtained from reference TRBV9 and TRBJ2-3, is as follows: DSGVTQTPKHLITATGQRVTLRCSPRSGDLSVYWYQQSLDQGLQFLIQYYNGEERAKGNILERFSAQQFPDLHSELNLSSLELGDSALYFCASSPRFSALSTDTQYFGPGTRLTVL.

The V and J genes are TRBV7-3 and TRBJ2-1; 10 nucleotides agree with TRBD2. Germline assignment: CDR1 SGHTA and CDR2 FQGTGA. With V trimmed by 4 bases and J by 7 bases, 7 bases remained unmatched. The CDR3 sequence is 15 residues long. As DNA, the CDR3 is TGTGCCAGCAGCTCAGCGGGAGGGCCAGGTAATGAGCAGTTCTTC. This gives the protein CASSSAGGPGNEQFF. Full variable domain (outside the CDR3, taken from reference TRBV7-3 and TRBJ2-1): GAGVSQTPSNKVTEKGKYVELRCDPISGHTALYWYRQSLGQGPEFLIYFQGTGAADDSGLPNDRFFAVRPEGSVSTLKIQRTERGDSAVYLCASSSAGGPGNEQFFGPGTRLTVL.